The TCR beta chain under discussion was sequenced for a study of control samples from healthy donors and cancer patients. The method was immunoSEQ multiplex PCR; TCRdb's version includes in-frame clones alone and lacks a portion of them. The data show about 190,000 clones, roughly nine tenths seen once. The germline V gene has CDR1 SGHRS and CDR2 YFSETQ. The J segment lost 8 bases and the V segment lost 4 bases, leaving 6 bases of the junction unmatched. The CDR3 spans 13 residues. The chain joins TRBV5-1 to TRBJ1-3, with TRBD1 matching 7 bases. Sequenced sample: blood. This clonotype was sampled from a man aged 25 to 45 in good health. The DNA for the CDR3 is TGCGCCAGCAGCCCCGACAGGGCGGACACCATATATTTT. It translates to CASSPDRADTIYF.